Listed below are T cell receptor beta chains from one sample, sequenced in a study of CD8 T cells in ankylosing spondylitis. TCRdb re-called the 5' RACE reads through MiXCR, storing one row per CDR3 protein. Seen here are fewer than 400,000 distinct CDR3 sequences, roughly 14% observed once, and the top ten hold roughly 0.99%. The source material was blood, either unsorted or a sorted T cell fraction (not recorded which). The receptors shown here come from a male donor with ankylosing spondylitis or in good health (not recorded which). Each CDR3 is given with its conserved first and last residue. Fields, in order: clone size, V gene, D gene, J gene, CDR3 DNA, CDR3 protein. The D gene is left open where the match is weak. Size is omitted from some rows. Given values are once, few, many or a class for expanded clones.

>many|TRBV5-1|TRBD2|TRBJ2-1
TGCGCCAGCAGCTTGGATGCGGGAGGCCACTACAATGAGCAGTTCTTC
CASSLDAGGHYNEQFF
>NA|TRBV5-1|NA|TRBJ2-7
TGCGCCAGCAGCTCGGCGGCGGGTCTATACGAGCAGTACTTC
CASSSAAGLYEQYF
>NA|TRBV12-3/TRBV12-4|NA|TRBJ1-2
TGTGCCAGCAGTTTACACAGCTATGGCTACACCTTC
CASSLHSYGYTF
>few|TRBV20-1|NA|TRBJ2-3
TGCAGTGCTAGATTGGGGGAGTGGGGCACAGATACGCAGTATTTT
CSARLGEWGTDTQYF
>few|TRBV5-1|NA|TRBJ2-5
TGCGCCAGCAGCTTTGACCCGAAGCAGACCCAGTACTTC
CASSFDPKQTQYF
>few|TRBV12-3/TRBV12-4|NA|TRBJ2-1
TGTGCCAGCCTCACCGGCCCCTACAATGAGCAGTTCTTC
CASLTGPYNEQFF
>NA|TRBV7-2|NA|TRBJ1-1
TGTGCCAGCAGCTTAGAAGCGGGGCCCCACACTGAAGCTTTCTTT
CASSLEAGPHTEAFF
>few|TRBV29-1|TRBD1|TRBJ2-3
TGCAGCGTTGGGACAGGGTTTGAAGATACGCAGTATTTT
CSVGTGFEDTQYF
>few|TRBV2|TRBD1|TRBJ2-7
TGTGCCAGCAGGGGATACAGGGGAACCTACGAGCAGTACTTC
CASRGYRGTYEQYF
>few|TRBV7-2|NA|TRBJ1-1
TGTGCCAGCAGCAAAGTGACCCTAAGTGAAGCTTTCTTT
CASSKVTLSEAFF
>NA|TRBV13|TRBD1|TRBJ2-7
TGTGCCAGCAGCTTAAAAGGGGGCGCAATAAACGAGCAGTACTTC
CASSLKGGAINEQYF
>NA|TRBV27|NA|TRBJ2-7
TGTGCCAGCAGTTTAAAAGTGCAGGGGGGCGAGCAGTACTTC
CASSLKVQGGEQYF
>NA|TRBV21-1|NA|TRBJ2-1
TGTGCCAGCAGGCAGCGGGCGAATTGGTTGAGCTCCTACAATGAGCAGTTCTTC
CASRQRANWLSSYNEQFF
>few|TRBV2|NA|TRBJ1-3
TGTGCCAGCAGTTGGCGGGACGGAGGAAACACCATATATTTT
CASSWRDGGNTIYF
>few|TRBV16|NA|TRBJ2-3
TGTGCCAGCAGCCCTCCGGGGTACTTCACAGATACGCAGTATTTT
CASSPPGYFTDTQYF
>few|TRBV4-1|TRBD1|TRBJ2-5
TGCGCCAGCAGCCAAGGGGACAGGGAGTCAGAGACCCAGTACTTC
CASSQGDRESETQYF
>NA|TRBV6-2/TRBV6-3|NA|TRBJ2-1
TGTGCCAGCAGCGGGCTAGCGAGAGACTACAATGAGCAGTTCTTC
CASSGLARDYNEQFF
>few|TRBV5-1|TRBD1|TRBJ1-2
TGCGCCAGCAGCTCTGGGACAGCCAAGGACTATGGCTACACCTTC
CASSSGTAKDYGYTF
>NA|TRBV29-1|TRBD1|TRBJ2-5
TGCAGCGTTGAAGATCATCGACAGGGAAAGACCCAGTACTTC
CSVEDHRQGKTQYF
>few|TRBV10-3|NA|TRBJ1-5
TGTGCCATCAGCGACCGGGGGGGGCCCAATCAGCCCCAGCATTTT
CAISDRGGPNQPQHF
>few|TRBV11-3|NA|TRBJ1-1
TGTGCCAGCAGCCCGAGGGGGACTTCCAACACTGAAGCTTTCTTT
CASSPRGTSNTEAFF
>many|TRBV6-1|TRBD2|TRBJ2-1
TGTGCCAGCAGGCAAGGGCGGGGAGGGAATGAGCAGTTCTTC
CASRQGRGGNEQFF
>many|TRBV5-5|NA|TRBJ2-7
TGTGCCAGCAGCTTAGTCCAGGGAGCCTACGAGCAGTACTTC
CASSLVQGAYEQYF
>NA|TRBV12-3/TRBV12-4|TRBD2|TRBJ2-5
TGTGCCAGCAGTTTCGCTAGAGCGGGGGGCCAAGAGACCCAGTACTTC
CASSFARAGGQETQYF
>few|TRBV27|NA|TRBJ1-1
TGTGCCAGCAGTTTAAACCCAGGCACTGAAGCTTTCTTT
CASSLNPGTEAFF
>few|TRBV5-1|NA|TRBJ2-5
TGCGCCAGCAGCTTAGGACAGCTCCTCAGGGAGACCCAGTACTTC
CASSLGQLLRETQYF
>NA|TRBV20-1|TRBD2|TRBJ2-1
TGCAGTGCTGACGAGACTAGCGGTAGCTCCTACAATGAGCAGTTCTTC
CSADETSGSSYNEQFF
>NA|TRBV19|TRBD1|TRBJ2-5
TGTGCCAGTAGGATCGGACAGGGGGGACTGGAGACCCAGTACTTC
CASRIGQGGLETQYF
>once|TRBV11-2|NA|TRBJ2-5
TGTGCCAGCACACCCCGGTACCAAGAGACCCAGTACTTC
CASTPRYQETQYF
>NA|TRBV7-2|NA|TRBJ1-2
TGTGCCAGCAGTACCGGGACAAGGAACTATGGCTACACCTTC
CASSTGTRNYGYTF
>NA|TRBV9|NA|TRBJ2-2
TGTGCCAGCAGCTCTCGGTCAGGGAACACCGGGGAGCTGTTTTTT
CASSSRSGNTGELFF
>few|TRBV9|TRBD2|TRBJ2-3
TGTGCCAGCAGCGTGGCGGCTAGCGGGAGTCAAGATACGCAGTATTTT
CASSVAASGSQDTQYF
>few|TRBV2|NA|TRBJ1-1
TGTGCCAGCAGTGATCACGCAGGGTCGGACACTGAAGCTTTCTTT
CASSDHAGSDTEAFF
>NA|TRBV5-1|TRBD2|TRBJ2-3
TGCGCCAGCAGCTTGGATGGGACTAGCGGGGGGGAAGATACGCAGTATTTT
CASSLDGTSGGEDTQYF
>NA|TRBV20-1|TRBD1|TRBJ1-1
TGCAGTGCTAGAGATCGACAGGGGAACACTGAAGCTTTCTTT
CSARDRQGNTEAFF
>many|TRBV29-1|TRBD1|TRBJ2-1
TGCAGCGTCGACAGGGGAACCTACAATGAGCAGTTCTTC
CSVDRGTYNEQFF
>NA|TRBV12-3/TRBV12-4|NA|TRBJ2-2
TGTGCCAGCATCCTCTCAAGCACCGGGGAGCTGTTTTTT
CASILSSTGELFF
>few|TRBV12-3/TRBV12-4|NA|TRBJ2-5
TGTGCCAGCACCCCGGGGGCTATAGGGGAGACCCAGTACTTC
CASTPGAIGETQYF
>NA|TRBV6-5|NA|TRBJ2-1
TGTGCCAGCAGTTACCGTGGGGGGAGAAGCAGCTACAATGAGCAGTTCTTC
CASSYRGGRSSYNEQFF
>NA|TRBV24-1|NA|TRBJ2-3
TGTGCCACCAGTGAGGGGTCTTTGGATACGCAGTATTTT
CATSEGSLDTQYF
>NA|TRBV6-1|NA|TRBJ1-6
TGTGCCAGCAGTGTTACACAGTTGAATTCACCCCTCCACTTT
CASSVTQLNSPLHF
>NA|TRBV9|TRBD2|TRBJ2-1
TGTGCCAGCAGCCCTTATAGCGGGAGGTCGTACAATGAGCAGTTCTTC
CASSPYSGRSYNEQFF
>NA|TRBV12-3/TRBV12-4|NA|TRBJ2-5
TGTGCCAGCAGTTTAATGGCCCGCGAGTCTGAGACCCAGTACTTC
CASSLMARESETQYF
>few|TRBV19|TRBD2|TRBJ2-2
TGTGCCAGTAGTACCCTCGGGACTAGCGGTCCTACCGGGGAGCTGTTTTTT
CASSTLGTSGPTGELFF
>many|TRBV5-1|NA|TRBJ2-1
TGCGCCAGCCCGGTATCCGTGGGGCCACTGGGGGACAATGAGCAGTTCTTC
CASPVSVGPLGDNEQFF
>once|TRBV12-3/TRBV12-4|NA|TRBJ2-1
TGTGCCAGCAGTTATGGGGCTTCGTACAATGAGCAGTTCTTC
CASSYGASYNEQFF